The 17 T cell receptor beta chains listed next were all sequenced from one sample in a study of T cells in localized non-small cell lung cancer (dated by TCRdb to the early 2020s). Library construction relied on the immunoSEQ multiplex PCR assay. Held by TCRdb, this immuneACCESS table contains in-frame sequences only and omits some clones. Under half of the omission traces to an unresolved V gene where checked; the cause of the rest is unknown. In this sample the table shows fewer than 45,000 clones, almost 90% of which occur a single time. Of the sample, over 2.5% falls within the top ten clones. The source material was peripheral blood, sampled before any cancer treatment. These TCRs come from a female donor over 55 with stage I squamous cell lung carcinoma.

This chain connects TRBV4-3 to TRBJ1-3, with D maybe TRBD1 (5 bases). V lost 0 bases to trimming and J lost 2 bases, with 11 bases between them. This CDR3 spans 16 amino acids. Germline V lookup: CDR1 LGHNA, CDR2 YSLEER. In nucleotides, the CDR3 is TGCGCCAGCAGCCAAGATTGGGGGAGCCCTGGAAACACCATATATTTT. As protein: CASSQDWGSPGNTIYF.

The rearrangement uses TRBV19 and TRBJ1-5; a possible D gene is TRBD1 (5 bases). The CDR3 runs to 14 residues. Trimming cost V 7 bases and J 3 bases, with 13 bases left between them. From germline, CDR1 is LNHDA and CDR2 SQIVND (reference sequence). CDR3 sequence (DNA): TGTGCCAGTACCAGGGATGGTTACAATCAGCCCCAGCATTTT. Translation: CASTRDGYNQPQHF.

V is TRBV6-1 and J is TRBJ2-2, with D uncertain. CDR1 is MNHNS and CDR2 is SASEGT in the germline V gene. V was pared by 5 bases and J by 4 bases, with 5 bases between. The CDR3 runs 12 residues. The CDR3 region is CASSSVTGELFF. The CDR3 region has the DNA TGTGCCAGCAGTTCAGTCACCGGGGAGCTGTTTTTT.

The rearrangement uses TRBV9 and TRBJ1-3; D is perhaps TRBD1 (6 bases). Germline V CDR1 and CDR2: SGDLS, YYNGEE. The CDR3 totals 15 residues. V lost 3 bases and J lost 0, with 10 bases in between. CDR3 DNA sequence: TGTGCCAGCAGCGACCGGGACACCTCTGGAAACACCATATATTTT. Protein: CASSDRDTSGNTIYF.

A single count supports this clone. The chain uses TRBV7-2 and TRBJ1-1; D is undetermined. Germline CDR1 is SGHTA and CDR2 is FQGNSA. Deletions cut 2 bases from V and 4 bases from J, with 23 bases between. The CDR3 is 18 residues long. Written as DNA, the CDR3 is TGTGCCAGCAGCTTAAGGATAGGAGACGGCGGCAGCCGCACTGAAGCTTTCTTT. As protein: CASSLRIGDGGSRTEAFF. Full variable domain (rest looked up from reference TRBV7-2 and TRBJ1-1): GAGVSQSPSNKVTEKGKDVELRCDPISGHTALYWYRQSLGQGLEFLIYFQGNSAPDKSGLPSDRFSAERTGGSVSTLTIQRTQQEDSAVYLCASSLRIGDGGSRTEAFFGQGTRLTVV.

J is TRBJ2-7 and V is TRBV7-2; D call uncertain. Trimming cost V 3 bases and J 0 bases, with 3 bases left between them. Germline loops: CDR1 SGHTA, CDR2 FQGNSA. The CDR3 spans 12 residues. CDR3 sequence (DNA): TGTGCCAGCAGCTTCGGCTCCTACGAGCAGTACTTC. It yields the protein CASSFGSYEQYF.

J is TRBJ1-2 and V is TRBV7-2; 7 positions match TRBD1. With V trimmed by 4 bases and J by 8 bases, 7 bases remained unmatched. The CDR3 sequence is 13 residues long. Germline-derived CDR1 and CDR2 are SGHTA and FQGNSA. CDR3 sequence reads: CASSSTGARGYTF. The CDR3 region has the DNA TGTGCCAGCAGCTCTACAGGGGCGAGGGGCTACACCTTC.

There are a few counts of this clone. The genes are TRBV7-2 and TRBJ2-5, with D unclear. This CDR3 is 14 amino acids long. CDR1 is SGHTA, CDR2 FQGNSA, per germline. V lost 3 bases and J lost 5, with 13 bases in between. The CDR3 spells CASSFPWGSETQYF. The CDR3 DNA sequence: TGTGCCAGCAGCTTTCCATGGGGTAGCGAGACCCAGTACTTC.

The chain joins TRBV7-6 to TRBJ2-7; D tentatively fits TRBD1 or TRBD2 (5 bases each). CDR3 length: 14 amino acids. The V gene lost 3 bases and the J gene lost 3 bases, with 12 bases spanning the gap. Looked up from germline, CDR1 is SGHVS and CDR2 is FNYEAQ. The CDR3, as DNA: TGTGCCAGCAGCTTGGGGACCGGGCTCTACGAGCAGTACTTC. Amino acids: CASSLGTGLYEQYF.

CDR3 DNA: TGTGCCAGCAGCAAGGACCGGGACAGGGGGAGTGAGCAGTTCTTC. Protein: CASSKDRDRGSEQFF. The chain links TRBV9 to TRBJ2-1, with TRBD1 matching over 11 bases. Germline CDR1 is SGDLS and CDR2 is YYNGEE. Losses at the gene ends were 4 bases for V and 9 bases for J; bases not matched to a gene: 9. The CDR3 contains 15 residues.

J is TRBJ1-1 and V is TRBV9; 12 nucleotides align to TRBD1. V gave up 2 bases and J gave up 2 bases; unmatched junction bases: 1. Germline assignment: CDR1 SGDLS and CDR2 YYNGEE. The CDR3 sequence is 15 residues long. Here the CDR3 DNA reads TGTGCCAGCAGCGTGGGGACAGGGGGCAACACTGAAGCTTTCTTT. Its protein product is CASSVGTGGNTEAFF.

This clone has only one observation. V usage is TRBV2 and J usage is TRBJ2-1, with TRBD2 matching over 7 bases. Unmatched junction bases numbered 6, after V lost 9 bases and J lost 1 base. Germline V gives CDR1 SNHLY, CDR2 FYNNEI. The CDR3 runs to 14 residues. The CDR3 region is CASGGDGSYNEQFF. The CDR3 nucleotides are TGTGCCAGTGGGGGGGACGGATCCTACAATGAGCAGTTCTTC.

V usage is TRBV11-2 and J usage is TRBJ1-1; D call uncertain. Germline V gives CDR1 SGHAT, CDR2 FQNNGV. The ends were cut back, 5 bases at V and 2 bases at J, with 12 bases in the middle. The CDR3 has 14 residues. CDR3 nucleotide sequence: TGTGCCAGCAGCGCAGGCCGCAGAAACACTGAAGCTTTCTTT. It translates to CASSAGRRNTEAFF. Full variable domain (missing parts from reference TRBV11-2 and TRBJ1-1): EAGVAQSPRYKIIEKRQSVAFWCNPISGHATLYWYQQILGQGPKLLIQFQNNGVVDDSQLPKDRFSAERLKGVDSTLKIQPAKLEDSAVYLCASSAGRRNTEAFFGQGTRLTVV.

The chain is built from TRBV23-1 and TRBJ1-2; no definite D call. TRBV23-1 is an ORF, and what it does is uncertain. The CDR3 extends over 15 amino acids. Trimming cost V 2 bases and J 4 bases, with 14 bases left between them. The CDR3 protein is CASSQPPEVIYGYTF. CDR3 bases: TGCGCCAGCAGTCAACCTCCCGAAGTTATCTATGGCTACACCTTC.

A word on this clone: Germline is not matched at one junction end, which may reflect a read error. The CDR3 reads CASSAGTGVNEQFF. The CDR3 DNA reads TGTGCTAGCAGCGCCGGGACAGGGGTTAATGAGCAGTTCTTC. The J gene is TRBJ2-1, the V gene TRBV7-7; 10 positions match TRBD1. Germline V CDR1 and CDR2: SSHAT, FNYEAQ (reference sequence). There are 14 residues in the CDR3.

The chain employs TRBV4-3 and TRBJ2-2; TRBD2 aligns across 12 bases. The ends lost 3 bases at V and 6 bases at J; junction bases unmatched: 8. Germline lookup yields CDR1 LGHNA and CDR2 YSLEER. The CDR3 runs 17 residues. The CDR3 DNA follows: TGCGCCAGCAGCCAGCGACTAGCGGGAGTAGCTGCCGGGGAGCTGTTTTTT. Amino acid sequence: CASSQRLAGVAAGELFF.

The chain has TRBV28 and TRBJ2-5; no firm D call. The DNA end is a closer match to TRBJ2-7, so the J assignment may be wrong. In germline, CDR1 is MDHEN, CDR2 SYDVKM. This CDR3 comprises 16 residues. CDR3 coding DNA: TGTGCCAGCAGTTTATTAGGAATACGCGCTTTCTACGAGCAGTACTTC. Translation: CASSLLGIRAFYEQYF.